Reported below is one T cell receptor (beta chain). Antigen specificity is unknown. The germline gives CDR1 SNHLY, CDR2 FYNNEI. The V end was cut by 4 bases, the J end by 4 bases, with 14 bases between. The length of the CDR3 is 15 residues. The data belong to a study of T cell responses to AZD1222 COVID-19 vaccine. Study-wide context: Investigators merged groups given second doses at roughly 4 or roughly 12 weeks. Study conclusions and caveats: Among AZD1222 vaccinees, only 5 to 7 were seropositive at baseline. Donors skewed white British and female; clonal diversity was possibly underestimated. Unmutated regions of variants are reportedly targeted by nearly half of spike-specific TCRs.

Method: immunoSEQ multiplex PCR; TCRdb's copy keeps in-frame clones and lacks some. The sample carries some 130,000 clones, around four fifths recorded once. The chain recombines TRBV2 with TRBJ1-5; D might be TRBD1 (5 bases). The sample was peripheral blood, taken on day 0 of AZD1222 vaccination. The TCR sequence derives from an adult in good health. CDR3 in DNA: TGTGCCAGCAGTGGGCAGGGAACGGCAAATCAGCCCCAGCATTTT. Encoded protein: CASSGQGTANQPQHF.